This T cell receptor (beta chain) was sequenced for a study of metastatic and nonmetastatic thyroid tumors. Study background: Thyroid patients, malignant and benign, had repertoires compared across blood and tumor or nodule tissue. Study-wide findings and caveats: Patients with malignant thyroid tumors reportedly had significantly higher TCR beta diversity than those with benign nodules, in blood and tumor.

In the authors' methods: To classify distant metastasis in papillary thyroid cancer, a model was built from CDR3 differences across clinicopathological groups. TCRdb reprocessed the PCR reads using MiXCR. The V and J calls, along with clone size, are taken from TCRdb and not from the paper's own processing. Of more than 20,000 clones in the sample, about a third were seen once. In the case of this clone: Its target is not known.

Until they underwent thyroid surgery, no patient had received any treatment. V lost 6 bases and J lost 1; bases outside the gene matches: 7. Per the germline V gene, CDR1 is SGHAT and CDR2 is FQDESV (reference sequence). CDR3 length: 15 residues. The clonotype was recovered from a male donor with papillary thyroid cancer or a benign thyroid nodule (not recorded which). Some clones in this sample may be carry-over from other donors' samples. Sequenced material: blood. V is TRBV11-1 and J is TRBJ2-3, with TRBD1 matching over 7 bases. The CDR3 DNA is TGTGCCAGCAGACCAAATGACAGGGGCACAGATACGCAGTATTTT. Protein sequence: CASRPNDRGTDTQYF.